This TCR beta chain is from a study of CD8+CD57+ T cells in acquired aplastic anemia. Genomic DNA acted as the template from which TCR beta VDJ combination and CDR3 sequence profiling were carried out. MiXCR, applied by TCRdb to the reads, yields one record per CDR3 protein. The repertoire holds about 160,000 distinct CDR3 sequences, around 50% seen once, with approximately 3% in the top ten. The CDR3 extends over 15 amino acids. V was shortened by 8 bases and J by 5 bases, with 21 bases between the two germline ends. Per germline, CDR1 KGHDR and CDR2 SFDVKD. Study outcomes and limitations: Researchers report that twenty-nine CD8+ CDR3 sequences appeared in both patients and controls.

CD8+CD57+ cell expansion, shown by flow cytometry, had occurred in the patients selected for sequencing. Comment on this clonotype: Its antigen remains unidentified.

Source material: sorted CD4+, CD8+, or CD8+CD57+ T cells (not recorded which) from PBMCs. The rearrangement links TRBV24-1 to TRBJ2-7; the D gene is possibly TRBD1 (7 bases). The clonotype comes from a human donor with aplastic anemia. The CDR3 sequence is CATKTATGRPHEQYF. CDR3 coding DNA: TGTGCCACCAAGACTGCGACAGGGAGGCCCCACGAGCAGTACTTC.